The present T cell receptor beta chain was sequenced within a study of Ad26.COV2.S vaccination and SARS-CoV-2 variants. Across the study: Among those in the COV1001 Ad26.COV2.S trial arm was the donor.

With 3 bases removed from V and 6 bases from J, the gap between germline ends came to 14 bases. The CDR3 length is 13 residues. Germline V CDR1 and CDR2: GTSNPN, SVGIG (reference sequence). Sample treatment: some 19 received Ad26.COV2.S at low or high dose, single or two shots; 5 received placebo; per-sample allocation not given. Each sample was drawn 63 days after the first injection (of vaccine or placebo). Clones were read by immunoSEQ multiplex PCR, and TCRdb kept only the in-frame ones, dropping some. The table records roughly 410,000 clones, about four fifths of them present only once. The V and J genes are TRBV30 and TRBJ1-2; D is perhaps TRBD1 (6 bases). The specimen comprised peripheral blood, sampled in a trial of Ad26.COV2.S vaccine versus placebo. The TCR comes from a person between 18 and 65 years old who received the Ad26.COV2.S COVID-19 vaccine or a placebo. The CDR3 nucleotides read TGTGCCTGGAGATGGGGGGGCGCGAATGGCTACACCTTC. The encoded protein is CAWRWGGANGYTF.